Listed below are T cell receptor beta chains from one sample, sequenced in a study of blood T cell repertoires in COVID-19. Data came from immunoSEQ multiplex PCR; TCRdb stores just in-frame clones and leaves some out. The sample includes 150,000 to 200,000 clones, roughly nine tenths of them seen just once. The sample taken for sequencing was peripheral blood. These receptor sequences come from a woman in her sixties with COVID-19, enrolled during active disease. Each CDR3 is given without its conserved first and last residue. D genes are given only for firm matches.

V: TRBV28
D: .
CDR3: ASRGRDRGRGYT

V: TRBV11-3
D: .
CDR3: ASSPGLFGEQY

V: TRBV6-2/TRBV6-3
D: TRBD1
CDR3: ASSYYGQGAYEQY

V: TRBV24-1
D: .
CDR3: ATSDILDTQY

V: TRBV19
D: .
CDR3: ASRGVGGGTEAF

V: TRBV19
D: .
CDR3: ASSPPRGRREKLF

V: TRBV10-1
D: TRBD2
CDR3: ASSDPKLAGDNEQF

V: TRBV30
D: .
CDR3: AWKLGYGYT

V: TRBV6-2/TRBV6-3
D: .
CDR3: ASSYTPGGAHSYEQY

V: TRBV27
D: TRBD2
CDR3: ASSEAGARTGELF

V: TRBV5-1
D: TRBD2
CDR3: ASRASGRAGTGELF

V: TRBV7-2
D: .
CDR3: ASSPSSSPNYEQY

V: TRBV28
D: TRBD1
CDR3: ASSFPDRGLDEQY

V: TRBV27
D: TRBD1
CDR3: ASNKKGAGEAF

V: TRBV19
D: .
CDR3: ASSISAGVNEKLF

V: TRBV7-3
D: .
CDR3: ASSQRRSSTDTQY

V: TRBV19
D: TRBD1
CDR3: ASRKRQGRGTEAF

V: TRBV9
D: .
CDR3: ASSVSGIGVSPLH

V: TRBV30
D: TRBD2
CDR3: AWSLGLAGGEQY

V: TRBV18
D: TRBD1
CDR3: ASSPKDRAGTQY

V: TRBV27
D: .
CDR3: ASSLGHPPKELRGYT

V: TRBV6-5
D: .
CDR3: ASSRAGFGYT

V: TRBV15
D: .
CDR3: ATSREFGGITDTQY

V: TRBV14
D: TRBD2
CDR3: ASSQELGYRLSGRGRGELF

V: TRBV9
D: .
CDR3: ASSGGPQGTGELF

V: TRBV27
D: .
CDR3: ASSLSGIHEQY

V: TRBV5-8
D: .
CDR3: ASSLERIPAMNTEAF

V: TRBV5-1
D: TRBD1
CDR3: ASSGGQGFHEQY

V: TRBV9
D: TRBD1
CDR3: ASRAGQGFSQETQY

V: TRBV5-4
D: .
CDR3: ASRRTGYEKLF

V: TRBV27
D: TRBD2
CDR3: ASSPPWAGAPHEQY

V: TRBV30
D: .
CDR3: AWGRAEAF

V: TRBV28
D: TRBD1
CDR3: ASSPGTGGEQY

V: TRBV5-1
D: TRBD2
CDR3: ASSIQGLAGSQGEF

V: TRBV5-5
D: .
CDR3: ASSPTFRGGFGASLH

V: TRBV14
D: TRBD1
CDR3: ASSQQWTGLVV

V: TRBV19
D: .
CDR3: ASSIGQGEAF